This TCR beta chain derives from a study of early T cells in non-severe SARS-CoV-2 infection. Individual cDNA molecules each received unique molecular identifiers attached to them. Via MiXCR, TCRdb re-called the 5' RACE reads, giving one row per CDR3 protein. The sample has more than 85,000 distinct CDR3 sequences, about 12% seen once. The sequence derives from an adult who was a healthcare worker with PCR-confirmed SARS-CoV-2 infection or an uninfected control (not recorded which). The material sequenced was whole blood.

CDR3 nucleotides: TGTGCCAGCAGCCCCCCAACACAGGGAACCGGGGAGCTGTTTTTT. This translates into CASSPPTQGTGELFF. The chain carries TRBV9 and TRBJ2-2, with a possible D match to TRBD1 (6 bases). There are 15 residues in the CDR3. Per the germline V gene, CDR1 is SGDLS and CDR2 is YYNGEE. V was shortened by 4 bases and J by 5 bases, with 15 bases between the two germline ends.